This is a list of T cell receptor beta chains from one sample in a study of glioma-infiltrating T cells. TCRdb re-called the multiplex PCR reads through MiXCR, storing one row per CDR3 protein. The data contain about 140,000 distinct CDR3 sequences, approximately 39% of them singletons. What was sequenced was glioma tissue, nonneoplastic brain tissue, or PBMCs (not recorded which). These receptor sequences come from a human donor with low-grade glioma or glioblastoma, undergoing nonglioma brain surgery, or in good health (not recorded which). Both conserved end residues are part of each CDR3. The order of the fields is clone size, J gene, V gene, CDR3 protein. Part of the rows lack a size; the others show once, few, many or a class for expanded clones.

size: -
J: TRBJ1-3
V: TRBV4-1
CDR3: CASSQQTGAGNTIYF

size: few
J: TRBJ1-2
V: TRBV20-1
CDR3: CSASRQDNYGYTF

size: -
J: TRBJ1-2
V: TRBV2
CDR3: CASSGQGLYGYTF

size: -
J: TRBJ2-7
V: TRBV20-1
CDR3: CSARGTSGVPNEQYF

size: few
J: TRBJ2-5
V: TRBV3-1
CDR3: CASSQTGTQETQYF

size: few
J: TRBJ2-7
V: TRBV6-2/TRBV6-3
CDR3: CASRTTASWEQYF

size: -
J: TRBJ2-3
V: TRBV7-2
CDR3: CASSLRTSSTDTQYF

size: many
J: TRBJ2-1
V: TRBV19
CDR3: CATTHGTTYNEQFF

size: few
J: TRBJ2-7
V: TRBV6-1
CDR3: CASSSPGSSYEQYF

size: -
J: TRBJ2-3
V: TRBV6-2/TRBV6-3
CDR3: CASTSKPGTQYF

size: few
J: TRBJ2-3
V: TRBV28
CDR3: CASRGRPKRENTDTQYF

size: few
J: TRBJ2-1
V: TRBV27
CDR3: CASSRQGNEQFF

size: few
J: TRBJ2-3
V: TRBV6-1
CDR3: CASRVEGLTDTQYF

size: -
J: TRBJ2-1
V: TRBV19
CDR3: CASNRDTWGTNNEQFF

size: -
J: TRBJ1-2
V: TRBV20-1
CDR3: CSARDLNYGYTF

size: many
J: TRBJ2-7
V: TRBV6-1
CDR3: CASIIGGHEQYF